The T cell receptor (beta chain) described here comes from a study of T-cell memory formation after mild COVID-19. The CDR3 loop spans 14 amino acids. Per the germline V gene, CDR1 is SGHTA and CDR2 is FQGNSA. Trimming shortened V by 4 bases and J by 5 bases, and 14 bases separated the two germline ends. A few counts support this clonotype. TCRdb re-called the 5' RACE reads through MiXCR, storing one row per CDR3 protein. This table holds about 350,000 distinct CDR3 sequences, around 27% found once. Sequenced input: PBMCs or a T cell subset sorted from them (not recorded which). The sequence derives from an adult woman who had mild COVID-19 (a few samples of this study predate the infection). Cell type and time point are not known. The V gene is TRBV7-2, the J gene TRBJ2-5; D is perhaps TRBD2 (5 bases). This chain's CDR3 is CASSSIPGEETQYF. In nucleotides, the CDR3 is TGTGCCAGCAGCTCAATACCTGGGGAGGAGACCCAGTACTTC.